One and the same sample provided the 16 T cell receptor beta chains below, sequenced in a study of shared clonotypes between healthy human individuals (dated by TCRdb to the early 2020s). Receptor amplification or capture employed the immunoSEQ multiplex PCR assay. Here the immuneACCESS table is served through TCRdb, limited to in-frame sequences with V and J called. Missing clones are a known gap in these copies; in checked studies unresolved V genes cover under half, and the rest lacks a known reason. Present in this sample are 950,000 to 1,200,000 clones, about 80% of which were seen just once. The top ten hold about 0.89% of the sample. The sequenced sample consisted of memory CD4+ T cells from PBMCs. The sample's cell subset or site label, in plain terms: CD45RA-negative fraction. Every receptor here comes from a man between 18 and 29 years old in good health. Some clones in this sample may be carry-over from other donors' samples.

V is TRBV11-2 and J is TRBJ2-1, with TRBD2 matching 7 bases. The junction had 12 bases not matched to a gene; V was cut back by 5 bases and J by 8 bases. CDR3 length: 15 residues. Germline V CDR1 and CDR2: SGHAT, FQNNGV. The CDR3 nucleotides read TGTGCCAGCAGCCTCCCGACGGGAGGCCGCGATGAGCAGTTCTTC. Protein sequence: CASSLPTGGRDEQFF.

V is TRBV7-2 and J is TRBJ2-3, with D uncertain. CDR3 length: 13 amino acids. V shed 1 base and J shed 2 bases, with 4 bases lying between them. From germline, CDR1 is SGHTA and CDR2 FQGNSA. This CDR3 reads CASSLDPTDTQYF. CDR3 DNA sequence: TGTGCCAGCAGCTTAGACCCCACAGATACGCAGTATTTT.

This chain joins TRBV2 and TRBJ2-5; D unresolved. The CDR3 is 13 residues long. The V end lost 7 bases, the J end lost 3 bases, and 12 bases lay between the germline ends. Germline V CDR1 and CDR2: SNHLY, FYNNEI. CDR3 bases: TGTGCCAGCACCGTCGAGATGGAAGAGACCCAGTACTTC. Encoded protein: CASTVEMEETQYF.

J is TRBJ2-7 and V is TRBV19, with D possibly being TRBD2 (6 bases). Trimming shortened V by 0 bases and J by 5 bases, and 8 bases separated the two germline ends. Per the germline V gene, CDR1 is LNHDA and CDR2 is SQIVND (reference sequence). This CDR3 comprises 13 residues. CDR3 in amino acids: CASSIDGGDEQYF. The CDR3 DNA reads as TGTGCCAGTAGTATAGACGGGGGTGACGAGCAGTACTTC.

The chain uses TRBV9 and TRBJ2-3; TRBD2 is a possible D gene (5 bases). Germline assignment: CDR1 SGDLS and CDR2 YYNGEE. This CDR3 is 13 amino acids long. Trimming took 0 bases from V and 13 from J, leaving 15 bases between them. The CDR3: CASSVDTRTLEYF. The CDR3 nucleotides are TGTGCCAGCAGCGTAGACACTAGGACCCTCGAGTATTTT.

This chain connects TRBV2 to TRBJ2-7, with D perhaps being TRBD1 or TRBD2 (5 bases each). CDR1 and CDR2 from the germline V gene are SNHLY and FYNNEI. The CDR3 loop spans 14 amino acids. V lost 2 bases to trimming and J lost 3 bases, with 11 bases between them. The DNA of the CDR3 is TGTGCCAGCAGTGAACGGGACGGAGTCTACGAGCAGTACTTC. This codes for CASSERDGVYEQYF.

The chain carries TRBV28 and TRBJ1-5, with D hard to call. V was clipped by 6 bases and J by 0 bases, with 9 bases between them. Germline CDR1 is MDHEN and CDR2 is SYDVKM. CDR3 length: 14 residues. CDR3 in DNA: TGTGCCAGCAGCTACGGATATAGCAATCAGCCCCAGCATTTT. Its translation is CASSYGYSNQPQHF.

The chain has TRBV27 and TRBJ2-1; D is unresolved. CDR1 is MNHEY and CDR2 is SMNVEV in the germline V gene (reference sequence). The CDR3 covers 14 residues. Trimming stripped 7 bases from V and 2 bases from J, with 12 bases between. In DNA, the CDR3 is TGTGCCAGCAAGCTTGGCCAGGCCTACAATGAGCAGTTCTTC. It yields the protein CASKLGQAYNEQFF.

This clone was recorded at least ten times. Different DNA sequences within this sample yield the same CDR3. The genes are TRBV6-1 and TRBJ2-3; D remains ambiguous. The CDR3 has 13 amino acids. V dropped 1 base and J dropped 3 bases, with 5 bases sitting between them. Looked up from germline, CDR1 is MNHNS and CDR2 is SASEGT. The CDR3, as DNA: TGTGCCAGCAGTGAAGTGTTTACAGATACGCAGTATTTT. It is translated as CASSEVFTDTQYF.

The chain couples TRBV6-1 to TRBJ1-5; 7 bases are a match to TRBD1. With V trimmed by 2 bases and J by 6 bases, 10 bases remained unmatched. The germline CDR1 and CDR2 sequences are MNHNS and SASEGT. The CDR3 runs 16 residues. CDR3 region: CASSETGGAGGQPQHF. The CDR3 DNA sequence: TGTGCCAGCAGTGAAACGGGGGGGGCAGGGGGTCAGCCCCAGCATTTT.

This chain uses TRBV7-9 with TRBJ2-1; D gene ambiguous. The CDR3 has 14 amino acids. The V gene lost 5 bases and the J gene lost 6 bases, with 14 bases spanning the gap. Per the germline V gene, CDR1 is SEHNR and CDR2 is FQNEAQ (reference sequence). The CDR3 DNA sequence: TGTGCCAGCAGCGTCTCTGATGTCGGCAATGAGCAGTTCTTC. Translating it yields CASSVSDVGNEQFF.

The J gene is TRBJ1-2, the V gene TRBV12-2; TRBD1, the D gene given by the table, was not confirmed from the DNA. TRBV12-2 is tagged as a pseudogene. This CDR3 has 15 residues. CDR3 in DNA: TGTGCAAGTCGCTCAACCGAAGACAGGCGGAATGGCTACACCTTC. This translates into CASRSTEDRRNGYTF.

The chain is built from TRBV27 and TRBJ1-2; D is unresolved. The V and J ends lost 2 bases and 2 bases respectively, with 12 bases between them. The germline gives CDR1 MNHEY, CDR2 SMNVEV (reference sequence). The length of the CDR3 is 15 residues. In nucleotides, the CDR3 is TGTGCCAGCAGTTTAATCTCCGGACGGAACTATGGCTACACCTTC. This sequence encodes CASSLISGRNYGYTF.

This sequence joins TRBV7-3 and TRBJ2-2; D is possibly TRBD2 (5 bases). The length of the CDR3 is 13 residues. V shed 11 bases and J shed 0 bases, with 10 bases lying between them. Germline CDR1 SGHTA, CDR2 FQGTGA. The CDR3 nucleotides read TGTGCCTCCCTACTAGCGAACACCGGGGAGCTGTTTTTT. As protein: CASLLANTGELFF.

As concerns this clone: Other DNA sequences of this sample code for an identical CDR3. The chain employs TRBV5-1 and TRBJ2-5; no clear D. The germline V and J ends were trimmed by 5 bases and 4 bases, with 9 bases remaining between them. Looked up from germline, CDR1 is SGHRS and CDR2 is YFSETQ. The CDR3 totals 12 residues. CDR3 amino acids: CASSPERETQYF. The DNA of the CDR3 is TGCGCCAGCAGTCCTGAGAGAGAGACCCAGTACTTC.

This chain connects TRBV10-3 to TRBJ1-1; 11 bases fit TRBD1. This CDR3 spans 15 amino acids. The V and J ends lost 1 base and 7 bases, in that order; junction bases with no gene match: 5. Germline lookup yields CDR1 ENHRY and CDR2 SYGVKD. For the CDR3, the DNA is TGTGCCATCAGTGAGTTTGGACAGGGGGCGGTTGAAGCTTTCTTT. This gives the protein CAISEFGQGAVEAFF.